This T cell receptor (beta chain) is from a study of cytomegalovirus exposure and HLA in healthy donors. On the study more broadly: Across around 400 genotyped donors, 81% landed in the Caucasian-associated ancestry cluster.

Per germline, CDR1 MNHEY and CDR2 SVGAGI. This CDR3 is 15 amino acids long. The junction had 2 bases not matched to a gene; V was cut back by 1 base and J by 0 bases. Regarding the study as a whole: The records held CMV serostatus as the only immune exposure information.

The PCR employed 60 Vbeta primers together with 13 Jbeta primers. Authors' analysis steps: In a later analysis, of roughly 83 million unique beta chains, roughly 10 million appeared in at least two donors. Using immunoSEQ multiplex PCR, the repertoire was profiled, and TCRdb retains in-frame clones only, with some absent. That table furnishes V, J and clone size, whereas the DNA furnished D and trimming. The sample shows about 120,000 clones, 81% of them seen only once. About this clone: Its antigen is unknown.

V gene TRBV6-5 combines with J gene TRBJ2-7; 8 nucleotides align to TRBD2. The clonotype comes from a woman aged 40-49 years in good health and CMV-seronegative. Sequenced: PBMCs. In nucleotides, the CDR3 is TGTGCCAGCAGTTACTTGCGGGGGGTCTCCTACGAGCAGTACTTC. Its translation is CASSYLRGVSYEQYF.